Following are 30 T cell receptor beta chains from one sample sequenced in a study of blood T cell repertoires in COVID-19. Measured with immunoSEQ multiplex PCR; TCRdb has only the in-frame clones, and not every one. This table has 190,000 or so clones, approximately 80% appearing once. Input material: PBMCs or T cells enriched from blood (not recorded which). The receptors were gathered from a man aged 35-49 years who had recovered from COVID-19.

This chain links TRBV7-6 with TRBJ1-2, with D maybe TRBD1 (6 bases). CDR1 is SGHVS, CDR2 FNYEAQ, per germline. Trimming removed 2 bases at V and 6 bases at J, with 13 bases between. The CDR3 is 14 amino acids. Here the CDR3 reads CASSLTGGRDGYTF. CDR3 coding DNA: TGTGCCAGCAGCTTAACCGGGGGGCGGGATGGCTACACCTTC.

The table lists this clone with a count of one. This rearrangement joins TRBV30 to TRBJ2-7; D is unresolved. CDR1 GTSNPN and CDR2 SVGIG come from the germline V gene (reference sequence). The CDR3 extends over 13 amino acids. V was cut by 0 bases and J by 1 base, with 7 bases left in between. The CDR3 spells CAWSVPGSYEQYV. The CDR3 DNA reads as TGTGCCTGGAGTGTACCCGGGTCCTACGAGCAGTACGTC.

The chain combines TRBV24-1 with TRBJ2-7; no definite D call. Trimming cost V 3 bases and J 6 bases, with 11 bases left between them. CDR1 and CDR2 (germline): KGHDR, SFDVKD. The CDR3 loop spans 13 amino acids. In DNA form, the CDR3 reads TGTGCCACCAGTGATGCTAGTTCGGGCGAGCAGTACTTC. Encoded protein: CATSDASSGEQYF.

The V call is TRBV14, the J call TRBJ1-4, with D hard to call. Germline V lookup: CDR1 SGHDN, CDR2 FVKESK. V was shortened by 1 base and J by 8 bases, with 8 bases between the two germline ends. This CDR3 is 13 amino acids long. Here the CDR3 reads CASSQGAVEKLFF. The CDR3 DNA is TGTGCCAGCAGCCAAGGGGCTGTCGAAAAACTGTTTTTT.

This clone was counted between two and nine times. The V gene is TRBV19, the J gene TRBJ1-2, with D unresolved. The CDR3 is made up of 13 amino acids. Germline CDR1 reads LNHDA; CDR2 reads SQIVND (reference sequence). Trimming pared 4 bases from V and 2 bases from J, leaving 8 bases between. The CDR3 nucleotides are TGTGCCAGTAGTACAACTCCGAACTATGGCTACACCTTC. Translating gives CASSTTPNYGYTF.

This clone was seen once. The chain combines TRBV2 with TRBJ2-3; 8 nucleotides line up with TRBD1. The V and J ends lost 5 bases and 0 bases, in that order; junction bases with no gene match: 4. CDR1 and CDR2 from the germline V gene are SNHLY and FYNNEI. The CDR3 has 15 amino acids. CDR3 sequence (DNA): TGTGCCAGCAGTCGACAGGGGACTAGCACAGATACGCAGTATTTT. It specifies CASSRQGTSTDTQYF.

The sample holds one count of this clone. V and J are TRBV6-2 or TRBV6-3 and TRBJ2-7, with 9 bases fitting TRBD1. V was pared by 4 bases and J by 3 bases, with 4 bases of the junction left unmatched. CDR3 length: 14 residues. Per germline, CDR1 MNHEY and CDR2 SVGEGT. The CDR3 here is CASSSQGADYEQYV. DNA of the CDR3: TGTGCCAGCAGTTCACAGGGGGCAGACTACGAGCAGTACGTC.

This clone has just a few counts. The V gene is TRBV5-1, the J gene TRBJ1-2, with TRBD1 matching 10 bases. The CDR3 spans 17 residues. V shed 3 bases, J shed 4 bases, and the junction held 12 bases outside the gene matches. The germline CDR1 and CDR2 sequences are SGHRS and YFSETQ. The CDR3 protein is CASSWSGTGATGYGYTF. The CDR3 bases are TGCGCCAGCAGCTGGTCGGGGACAGGGGCGACTGGCTATGGCTACACCTTC. Supplemented by reference TRBV5-1 and TRBJ1-2, the full variable domain reads KAGVTQTPRYLIKTRGQQVTLSCSPISGHRSVSWYQQTPGQGLQFLFEYFSETQRNKGNFPGRFSGRQFSNSRSEMNVSTLELGDSALYLCASSWSGTGATGYGYTFGSGTRLTVV.

The DNA for the CDR3 is TGCAGTGCTAGTGCCGGGAGGGCCCTCGGAGATACGCAGTATTTT. Its protein is CSASAGRALGDTQYF. This chain joins TRBV20-1 and TRBJ2-3; 8 bases fit TRBD2. Germline CDR1 is DFQATT and CDR2 is SNEGSKA (reference sequence). The ends lost 3 bases at V and 5 bases at J; junction bases unmatched: 10. This CDR3 spans 15 amino acids.

J is TRBJ1-5 and V is TRBV30; 8 bases agree with TRBD1. This CDR3 has 14 amino acids. V trimming: 2 bases; J trimming: 7 bases; junction bases outside the gene matches: 7. Germline V lookup: CDR1 GTSNPN, CDR2 SVGIG (reference sequence). The CDR3, as DNA: TGTGCCTGGAGTCGGACAGGGAGAGGACAGCCCCAGCATTTT. It yields the protein CAWSRTGRGQPQHF. The whole variable domain, remainder taken from reference TRBV30 and TRBJ1-5, is SQTIHQWPATLVQPVGSPLSLECTVEGTSNPNLYWYRQAAGRGLQLLFYSVGIGQISSEVPQNLSASRPQDRQFILSSKKLLLSDSGFYLCAWSRTGRGQPQHFGDGTRLSIL.

This clone appeared many times. The chain recombines TRBV3-1 (or the pseudogene TRBV3-2) with TRBJ1-1, with D possibly matching TRBD1 (6 bases). The V end lost 1 base, the J end lost 2 bases, and 11 bases lay between the germline ends. Germline-derived CDR1 and CDR2 are LGHDT and YNNKEL (reference sequence). This CDR3 spans 15 amino acids. CDR3 nucleotide sequence: TGTGCCAGCAGCCAAGGTCTACAGGGTAACACTGAAGCTTTCTTT. Translating gives CASSQGLQGNTEAFF.

The CDR3 loop is CASSPFSGTSEFEQFF. The CDR3 bases are TGTGCCAGCAGCCCTTTCTCCGGGACTAGCGAATTTGAGCAGTTCTTC. This chain connects TRBV9 to TRBJ2-1; 10 nucleotides align to TRBD2. The V segment lost 4 bases and the J segment 9 bases; nucleotides outside the gene matches: 13. This CDR3 is 16 amino acids long. Germline assignment: CDR1 SGDLS and CDR2 YYNGEE.

This clone was seen more than once but under ten times. The chain carries TRBV19 and TRBJ2-1; D ambiguous. Germline values: CDR1 LNHDA, CDR2 SQIVND (reference sequence). V lost 9 bases and J lost 0, with 15 bases in between. CDR3 size: 15 residues. The CDR3 region is CASTNLPSSYNEQFF. In DNA form, the CDR3 reads TGTGCCAGCACCAATCTCCCGAGCTCCTACAATGAGCAGTTCTTC.

The chain is built from TRBV19 and TRBJ1-1; 8 bases fit TRBD1. The length of the CDR3 is 14 residues. CDR1 is LNHDA and CDR2 is SQIVND in the germline V gene (reference sequence). Trimming took 6 bases from V and 1 from J; bases not matched to a gene: 4. The CDR3 DNA reads as TGTGCCAGTAGCAAGGGACAGGCGAACACTGAAGCTTTCTTT. This encodes CASSKGQANTEAFF.

The V and J genes are TRBV11-1 and TRBJ1-1; 12 bases are shared with TRBD1. The CDR3 runs to 16 residues. V was clipped by 5 bases and J by 6 bases; unmatched bases: 10. The germline V gene encodes CDR1 SGHAT and CDR2 FQDESV (reference sequence). CDR3 residues: CASSVPGQGAFPEAFF. CDR3 DNA: TGTGCCAGCAGCGTACCGGGACAGGGGGCTTTTCCTGAAGCTTTCTTT.

The V call is TRBV7-2, the J call TRBJ2-5; 7 nucleotides match TRBD2. V trimming: 1 base; J trimming: 5 bases; junction bases outside the gene matches: 7. CDR3 length: 15 amino acids. In germline, CDR1 is SGHTA, CDR2 FQGNSA. The chain's CDR3 is CASSLESTSQETQYF. The CDR3 DNA reads as TGTGCCAGCAGCTTAGAATCGACTAGCCAGGAGACCCAGTACTTC.

V gene TRBV9 combines with J gene TRBJ1-3; D unresolved. The germline CDR1 and CDR2 sequences are SGDLS and YYNGEE. The CDR3 runs 15 residues. V was clipped by 3 bases and J by 0 bases, with 10 bases between them. The CDR3 DNA follows: TGTGCCAGCAGCGAGAGACTCCACTCTGGAAACACCATATATTTT. This encodes CASSERLHSGNTIYF.

A few counts support this clone. This chain links TRBV4-3 with TRBJ2-3; D gene uncertain. V lost 2 bases and J 10 bases, leaving 7 bases between the germline ends. From germline, CDR1 is LGHNA and CDR2 YSLEER. CDR3 length equals 11 residues. CDR3 nucleotides: TGCGCCAGCAGCCAAAATGGGCCGCAGTATTTT. This sequence encodes CASSQNGPQYF.

The chain links TRBV3-1 (or the pseudogene TRBV3-2) to TRBJ2-3; 12 bases are shared with TRBD2. Unmatched junction bases numbered 18, after V lost 2 bases and J lost 9 bases. Germline assignment: CDR1 LGHDT and CDR2 YNNKEL (reference sequence). CDR3 length: 19 amino acids. The CDR3 DNA reads TGTGCCAGCAGCCAATCCTCTCTAGCGGGAGGGCCCGTCCGGAAGACGCAGTATTTT. This encodes CASSQSSLAGGPVRKTQYF.

There are a few counts of this clone. This rearrangement joins TRBV4-2 to TRBJ2-5, with TRBD2 matching 13 bases. Germline V gives CDR1 LGHNA, CDR2 YNFKEQ. Trimming cost V 4 bases and J 3 bases; bases outside gene matches: 5. This CDR3 comprises 16 residues. The CDR3 nucleotides read TGTGCCAGCAGCCCGGGACTAGCGGGACGGGAAGAGACCCAGTACTTC. Its protein product is CASSPGLAGREETQYF.

V and J are TRBV7-2 and TRBJ2-7; D might be TRBD1 (5 bases). Trimming pared 5 bases from V and 7 bases from J, leaving 12 bases between. The CDR3 length is 12 residues. Looked up from germline, CDR1 is SGHTA and CDR2 is FQGNSA. CDR3 sequence reads: CASSLDSAEQYF. The CDR3 DNA follows: TGTGCCAGCAGCCTCGACAGCGCGGAGCAGTACTTC.

This chain uses TRBV28 with TRBJ2-5, with D perhaps TRBD1 (5 bases). CDR1 and CDR2 (germline): MDHEN, SYDVKM. CDR3 length: 14 amino acids. V gave up 3 bases and J gave up 5 bases, with 13 bases separating them. DNA for the CDR3: TGTGCCAGCAGTTTGTCTCCAGGGTGGGAGACCCAGTACTTC. Its protein product is CASSLSPGWETQYF.

The rearrangement joins TRBV9 to TRBJ1-3, with a possible D match to TRBD1 (6 bases). Deletions cut 2 bases from V and 0 bases from J, with 15 bases between. CDR1 and CDR2 (germline): SGDLS, YYNGEE. The CDR3 totals 17 residues. The CDR3 here is CASSVQPTGVSGNTIYF. In DNA form, the CDR3 reads TGTGCCAGCAGCGTCCAGCCGACAGGCGTCTCTGGAAACACCATATATTTT.

The chain recombines TRBV7-8 with TRBJ1-6; weak D call: TRBD1 (5 bases). Germline V gene lookup returns CDR1 SGHVS and CDR2 FQNEAQ. CDR3 size: 16 residues. V was trimmed by 5 bases and J by 10 bases, leaving 21 bases between them. The CDR3 region is CASSRDRGGVGSPLHF. In DNA form, the CDR3 reads TGTGCCAGCAGCCGAGACCGGGGGGGAGTTGGCTCACCCCTCCACTTT.

The CDR3 DNA is TGTGCCACCCTTAAGGGAAGACAGGGCTTGAATGGCTACACCTTC. Translation: CATLKGRQGLNGYTF. The chain links TRBV28 to TRBJ1-2; 7 bases fit TRBD1. J lost 6 bases, V lost 10 bases, and 17 bases had no gene match. This CDR3 has 15 residues. The germline gives CDR1 MDHEN, CDR2 SYDVKM.

On this clone itself: An end of the junction differs from the germline gene, which may be a read error. The chain recombines TRBV19 with TRBJ2-7; D might be TRBD1 (5 bases). Germline lookup yields CDR1 LNHDA and CDR2 SQIVND (reference sequence). There are 14 residues in the CDR3. CDR3 bases: TGTGCCAGTAGTGTAGAGGACAACTACTACGAGCAGTACTTC. It translates to CASSVEDNYYEQYF. The full variable domain, its missing parts supplied by reference TRBV19 and TRBJ2-7, is DGGITQSPKYLFRKEGQNVTLSCEQNLNHDAMYWYRQDPGQGLRLIYYSQIVNDFQKGDIAEGYSVSREKKESFPLTVTSAQKNPTAFYLCASSVEDNYYEQYFGPGTRLTVT.

V gene TRBV19 combines with J gene TRBJ1-3; TRBD1 aligns across 7 bases. The CDR3 covers 15 residues. With V trimmed by 6 bases and J by 0 bases, 5 bases remained unmatched. Germline loops: CDR1 LNHDA, CDR2 SQIVND (reference sequence). The chain's CDR3 is CASRDGTVSGNTIYF. The CDR3 DNA is TGTGCCAGTAGGGACGGGACAGTCTCTGGAAACACCATATATTTT.

The gene calls are TRBV5-4 and TRBJ2-1; the match to TRBD1 covers 9 bases. The CDR3 is 16 amino acids. Germline V gene lookup returns CDR1 SGHNT and CDR2 YYREEE (reference sequence). V lost 5 bases and J lost 2; bases outside the gene matches: 8. CDR3 residues: CASRYTGGPAYNEQFF. For the CDR3, the DNA is TGTGCCAGCAGGTATACAGGGGGCCCCGCCTACAATGAGCAGTTCTTC. Together with reference TRBV5-4 and TRBJ2-1, the CDR3 gives the full variable domain: ETGVTQSPTHLIKTRGQQVTLRCSSQSGHNTVSWYQQALGQGPQFIFQYYREEENGRGNFPPRFSGLQFPNYSSELNVNALELDDSALYLCASRYTGGPAYNEQFFGPGTRLTVL.

This clone was recorded once. The genes are TRBV6-5 and TRBJ2-7, with D perhaps matching TRBD1 (5 bases). There are 13 residues in the CDR3. V lost 6 bases, J lost 1 base, and 10 bases lay in between. CDR1 and CDR2 (germline): MNHEY, SVGAGI. CDR3 coding DNA: TGTGCCAGCAGGCGGACACATTCCTACGAGCAGTACTTC. Its translation is CASRRTHSYEQYF.

This clone was counted a single time. The chain joins TRBV18 to TRBJ2-5; 11 bases are shared with TRBD1. CDR1 is KGHSH and CDR2 is LQKENI in the germline V gene. J lost 5 bases, V lost 3 bases, and 5 bases had no gene match. This CDR3 has 15 residues. CDR3 protein: CASSPGQGARETQYF. CDR3 nucleotides: TGTGCCAGCTCACCCGGACAGGGGGCAAGGGAGACCCAGTACTTC.